The rows below give T cell receptor beta chains drawn from one sample of a study of cytomegalovirus exposure and HLA in healthy donors. Only in-frame clones appear in the TCRdb table, and some are missing; sequencing was by immunoSEQ multiplex PCR. The table includes approximately 160,000 clones, around 90% detected once. Sequencing was carried out using PBMCs. Every receptor here comes from a woman under 30 in good health and CMV-seropositive. CDR3s include the opening cysteine and the closing phenylalanine or tryptophan. Each record gives: V gene, J gene, D gene, clone size, CDR3 DNA, CDR3 protein. A D gene is named only where the DNA matches it firmly. A clone size is listed for some rows: how often the clone was seen (once, few, many), or a class if it is expanded.

v_gene: TRBV7-8; j_gene: TRBJ1-5; d_gene: TRBD1; abundance: -; CDR3nt: TGTGCCAGCAGCCAACACCGGGACAGCTCCAATCAGCCCCAGCATTTT; CDR3aa: CASSQHRDSSNQPQHF
v_gene: TRBV28; j_gene: TRBJ2-3; d_gene: TRBD1; abundance: once; CDR3nt: TGTGCCAGCAGTTTACGAGGGACAGGCACAGATACGCAGTATTTT; CDR3aa: CASSLRGTGTDTQYF
v_gene: TRBV28; j_gene: TRBJ2-2; d_gene: -; abundance: -; CDR3nt: TGTGCCAGCTGGAGCCCCGACACCGGGGAGCTGTTTTTT; CDR3aa: CASWSPDTGELFF
v_gene: TRBV25-1; j_gene: TRBJ2-7; d_gene: TRBD1; abundance: -; CDR3nt: TGTGCCAGCAGTGTCGCCCTTCCTGACAGGGATCCTTCCTACGAGCAGTACTTC; CDR3aa: CASSVALPDRDPSYEQYF
v_gene: TRBV4-1; j_gene: TRBJ2-1; d_gene: TRBD1; abundance: once; CDR3nt: TGCGCCAGCAGCCGAGACGTAGGGACAGCTTTCAATGAGCAGTTCTTC; CDR3aa: CASSRDVGTAFNEQFF
v_gene: TRBV9; j_gene: TRBJ2-7; d_gene: TRBD1; abundance: -; CDR3nt: TGTGCCAGCAGCGCTGAGACAGGGGGGAGTGAGCAGTACTTC; CDR3aa: CASSAETGGSEQYF
v_gene: TRBV28; j_gene: TRBJ2-1; d_gene: TRBD2; abundance: -; CDR3nt: TGTGCCAGCAGTCCTCCGGGACTAGCGGGAGTAGGCTCCTACAATGAGCAGTTCTTC; CDR3aa: CASSPPGLAGVGSYNEQFF
v_gene: TRBV2; j_gene: TRBJ2-5; d_gene: -; abundance: -; CDR3nt: TGTGCCAGCAGGGACGCAGGGGCGGCCGGGACCCAGTACTTC; CDR3aa: CASRDAGAAGTQYF
v_gene: TRBV6-1; j_gene: TRBJ1-1; d_gene: -; abundance: -; CDR3nt: TGTGCCAGCACCCTGCCGGGTCCTAAAGCTTTCTTT; CDR3aa: CASTLPGPKAFF
v_gene: TRBV18; j_gene: TRBJ2-3; d_gene: TRBD2; abundance: -; CDR3nt: TGTGCCAGCTCACCTCCTGGGACTAGTTTAACAGATACGCAGTATTTT; CDR3aa: CASSPPGTSLTDTQYF
v_gene: TRBV4-1; j_gene: TRBJ1-2; d_gene: TRBD1; abundance: -; CDR3nt: TGCGCCAGCAGCCAAGATCTGTTGGCAGGGGGAGGCTACACCTTC; CDR3aa: CASSQDLLAGGGYTF
v_gene: TRBV15; j_gene: TRBJ1-2; d_gene: -; abundance: few; CDR3nt: TGTGCCACCAGCGCGTCCGGACAGCCGAGTGATGGCTACACCTTC; CDR3aa: CATSASGQPSDGYTF
v_gene: TRBV27; j_gene: TRBJ1-2; d_gene: TRBD1; abundance: -; CDR3nt: TGTGCCAGCAGTCCACGGACAGGGATCGAAGCTAACTATGGCTACACCTTC; CDR3aa: CASSPRTGIEANYGYTF
v_gene: TRBV7-9; j_gene: TRBJ2-7; d_gene: TRBD2; abundance: once; CDR3nt: TGTGCCAGCAGCCCCGATAGCGGGAAACCCTACGAGCAGTACTTC; CDR3aa: CASSPDSGKPYEQYF
v_gene: TRBV20-1; j_gene: TRBJ2-7; d_gene: -; abundance: -; CDR3nt: TGCAGTGCTAGCGCCTCCCGGGAGCAGTACTTC; CDR3aa: CSASASREQYF